A selection of T cell receptor beta chains follows, all from one sample in a study of shared T cell receptors in the human thymus. This table comes from immunoSEQ multiplex PCR, and its TCRdb copy is limited to in-frame clones, with some not included. The table has hundreds of thousands of clones, about 90% seen once; the top ten hold 0.0094%. These data were likewise used in another study, on human thymus T cells.

Input material: thymocytes. These receptors were collected from a boy in the first two years of life with a congenital heart defect. Both conserved end residues are trimmed from each CDR3.

V: TRBV28
J: TRBJ2-3
CDR3: ASSWLAGDTDTQY

V: TRBV28
J: TRBJ1-5
CDR3: ASRDRGADQPQH

V: TRBV29-1
J: TRBJ1-2
CDR3: SVARLWLGEPNYGYT

V: TRBV5-1
J: TRBJ2-1
CDR3: ASSLWMGTGGPNEQF

V: TRBV20-1
J: TRBJ1-1
CDR3: RRQGNTEAF

V: TRBV14
J: TRBJ2-3
CDR3: ASSHGTSGNSTDTQY

V: TRBV9
J: TRBJ2-5
CDR3: ASSSQAGATMGQETQY

V: TRBV4-1
J: TRBJ1-6
CDR3: ASSQAGDRVIWDNSPLH

V: TRBV19
J: TRBJ2-3
CDR3: ASRLGLAKDTQY

V: TRBV11-2
J: TRBJ1-1
CDR3: ASSSIMGRRKFSNTEAF

V: TRBV11-2
J: TRBJ2-7
CDR3: ASSLRETPYEQY

V: TRBV7-2
J: TRBJ1-1
CDR3: ASSPILGGTEAF

V: TRBV5-8
J: TRBJ1-6
CDR3: ASSPPGTGPNSPLH

V: TRBV5-1
J: TRBJ1-1
CDR3: ASSAGGVNTEAF

V: TRBV14
J: TRBJ1-2
CDR3: ASSQGSLRQNYGYT

V: TRBV27
J: TRBJ2-2
CDR3: ASSLRASGAGELF

V: TRBV7-9
J: TRBJ1-1
CDR3: ASSSEDRRNTEAF